The 16 T cell receptor beta chains below come from one sample, sequenced in a study of blood T cell repertoires in COVID-19. Libraries were prepared by immunoSEQ multiplex PCR; TCRdb keeps only in-frame clonotypes and omits some of them. The repertoire includes approximately 70,000 clones, 88% of them detected once, and 1% to 1.5% sits in the top ten. Sequenced: peripheral blood. These receptors were obtained from a woman aged 55 to 70 with acute or convalescent COVID-19.

V is TRBV27 and J is TRBJ1-2, with a possible D match to TRBD1 (6 bases). The CDR3 spans 15 residues. V was shortened by 5 bases and J by 2 bases, with 15 bases between the two germline ends. The V gene's germline CDR1 is MNHEY and CDR2 SMNVEV (reference sequence). The chain's CDR3 is CASSTRTAANYGYTF. In nucleotides, the CDR3 is TGTGCCAGCAGTACCCGGACAGCTGCCAACTATGGCTACACCTTC.

The rearrangement links TRBV27 to TRBJ1-1, with 7 nucleotides matching TRBD1. J lost 3 bases, V lost 3 bases, and 7 bases had no gene match. The CDR3 has 15 residues. Germline V gene data show CDR1 as MNHEY and CDR2 as SMNVEV (reference sequence). The CDR3 coding sequence is TGTGCCAGCAGTTTGATCCACAGGGGTGACACTGAAGCTTTCTTT. Amino acids: CASSLIHRGDTEAFF.

The chain has TRBV19 and TRBJ1-2; tentative D call: TRBD1 (5 bases). Germline CDR1 LNHDA, CDR2 SQIVND (reference sequence). V lost 1 base, J lost 7 bases, and 7 bases lay in between. There are 12 residues in the CDR3. CDR3 in amino acids: CASSIAGGGYTF. CDR3 nucleotide sequence: TGTGCCAGTAGTATAGCCGGGGGTGGCTACACCTTC. The full variable domain, in which reference TRBV19 and TRBJ1-2 provide the parts outside the CDR3, is DGGITQSPKYLFRKEGQNVTLSCEQNLNHDAMYWYRQDPGQGLRLIYYSQIVNDFQKGDIAEGYSVSREKKESFPLTVTSAQKNPTAFYLCASSIAGGGYTFGSGTRLTVV.

This clone was recorded a few times. The DNA of the CDR3 is TGTGCCAGTAGTATGGCTGGACAGGGGGCTGTTGGCTACACCTTC. It is translated as CASSMAGQGAVGYTF. The chain joins TRBV19 to TRBJ1-2; TRBD1 agrees at 11 bases. The CDR3 extends over 15 amino acids. Per germline, CDR1 LNHDA and CDR2 SQIVND (reference sequence). Germline trimming cut 3 bases from V and 7 bases from J; bases unmatched to any gene: 7.

This rearrangement joins TRBV9 to TRBJ2-6; 7 bases map to TRBD1. The CDR3 sequence is 19 residues long. CDR1 SGDLS and CDR2 YYNGEE come from the germline V gene. V gave up 4 bases and J gave up 0 bases; unmatched junction bases: 13. The DNA for the CDR3 is TGTGCCAGCAGCCACCCGCTGGACAGGTCCATCTCTGGGGCCAACGTCCTGACTTTC. Protein: CASSHPLDRSISGANVLTF.

This clone has a single count. This chain connects TRBV2 to TRBJ2-7, with 8 bases identical to TRBD1. The CDR3 is 16 residues long. In germline, CDR1 is SNHLY, CDR2 FYNNEI. The V segment lost 4 bases and the J segment 6 bases; nucleotides outside the gene matches: 14. The CDR3 region is CASSGGVQGQVGEQYV. The DNA for the CDR3 is TGTGCCAGCAGTGGCGGGGTTCAGGGACAGGTCGGCGAGCAGTACGTC.

The V gene is TRBV5-1, the J gene TRBJ2-5; 8 nucleotides agree with TRBD1. The J segment lost 1 base and the V segment lost 0 bases, leaving 2 bases of the junction unmatched. Germline CDR1 reads SGHRS; CDR2 reads YFSETQ. The CDR3 is 15 residues long. In nucleotides, the CDR3 is TGCGCCAGCAGCTTGGGAGGACAGGGCCAAGAGACCCAGTACTTC. The encoded protein is CASSLGGQGQETQYF.

The chain has TRBV7-2 and TRBJ2-5; 7 bases agree with TRBD2. The V and J ends lost 5 bases and 5 bases, in that order; junction bases with no gene match: 8. In germline, CDR1 is SGHTA, CDR2 FQGNSA. The length of the CDR3 is 14 residues. The CDR3 sequence is CASSTRSGTETQYF. CDR3 coding DNA: TGTGCCAGCAGCACACGAAGCGGGACGGAGACCCAGTACTTC.

The V and J genes are TRBV7-2 and TRBJ1-6, with D possibly being TRBD1 (6 bases). Germline V gene sequence: CDR1 SGHTA, CDR2 FQGNSA. The CDR3 has 15 residues. Trimming removed 5 bases from V and 12 bases from J, with 20 bases in between. The CDR3 region is CASSLKQGFLRPLHF. CDR3 bases: TGTGCCAGCAGCCTAAAACAGGGATTTCTAAGACCCCTCCACTTT.

The chain is built from TRBV2 and TRBJ2-1; perhaps TRBD1 as D (6 bases). Trimming pared 3 bases from V and 3 bases from J, leaving 9 bases between. Germline V gene lookup returns CDR1 SNHLY and CDR2 FYNNEI. The CDR3 covers 14 residues. Written as DNA, the CDR3 is TGTGCCAGCAGTGACTTACAGGGCTACAATGAGCAGTTCTTC. This gives the protein CASSDLQGYNEQFF.

The chain links TRBV3-1 (or the pseudogene TRBV3-2) to TRBJ2-1; 13 positions agree with TRBD2. J gave up 2 bases and V 4 bases, and 2 bases lay outside the gene matches. From germline, CDR1 is LGHDT and CDR2 YNNKEL (reference sequence). The CDR3 is 16 residues long. CDR3 protein: CASSLGLAGAYNEQFF. In DNA form, the CDR3 reads TGTGCCAGCAGCCTTGGACTAGCGGGGGCCTACAATGAGCAGTTCTTC.

The genes are TRBV19 and TRBJ2-1; TRBD2 matches at 8 bases. V was pared by 9 bases and J by 9 bases, with 13 bases of the junction left unmatched. Germline V gene data show CDR1 as LNHDA and CDR2 as SQIVND (reference sequence). This CDR3 has 14 residues. Here the CDR3 DNA reads TGTGCCAGCCAGGGACTAGAAGAGCGGGGTGAGCAGTTCTTC. The encoded protein is CASQGLEERGEQFF.

The chain's CDR3 is CASSYSIRLSKSTGELFF. The CDR3 nucleotides are TGTGCCAGCAGTTACTCGATTCGACTCTCAAAGAGTACCGGGGAGCTGTTTTTT. This chain links TRBV6-2 or TRBV6-3 with TRBJ2-2, with D unresolved. Trimming removed 0 bases at V and 5 bases at J, with 19 bases between. Germline-derived CDR1 and CDR2 are MNHEY and SVGEGT. The CDR3 consists of 18 residues.

The rearrangement links TRBV6-4 to TRBJ2-3, with 9 bases fitting TRBD2. Trimming cost V 6 bases and J 2 bases; bases outside gene matches: 6. Germline V CDR1 and CDR2: MRHNA, SNTAGT. This CDR3 comprises 15 residues. This chain's CDR3 is CASRPSSGATDTQYF. The CDR3 nucleotides read TGTGCCAGCAGACCCTCTAGCGGGGCCACAGATACGCAGTATTTT.

This sequence joins TRBV28 and TRBJ1-1; D call uncertain. CDR1 is MDHEN, CDR2 SYDVKM, per germline. CDR3 length equals 11 residues. V lost 5 bases to trimming and J lost 10 bases, with 11 bases between them. The CDR3, as DNA: TGTGCCAGCAGTGAGGAGCGGGGAGCTTTCTTT. Encoded protein: CASSEERGAFF.

This chain uses TRBV12-3 or TRBV12-4 with TRBJ1-2; D is unresolved. The CDR3 length is 13 residues. Trimming took off 1 base at V and 4 bases at J, with 7 bases between the two ends. The CDR3 here is CASSLGLSYGYTF. The CDR3 DNA follows: TGTGCCAGCAGTTTAGGTCTTAGCTATGGCTACACCTTC.